The next 9 T cell receptor beta chains were all read from a single sample in a study of PD-1 blockade in classical Hodgkin lymphoma. The time point denotes: cycle 4 day 1 (C4D1), after 6 weeks of nivolumab. Exposure to brentuximab vedotin varied, and each patient had relapsed following autologous stem cell transplantation. TCRdb's copy holds only in-frame clones and misses some; the assay was immunoSEQ multiplex PCR. The data contain around 93,000 clones, approximately 78% of them singletons. Sequenced here: peripheral blood mononuclear cells (PBMCs), sampled before the fourth cycle of nivolumab. Receptors were obtained from a human donor with classical Hodgkin lymphoma.

The rearrangement links TRBV28 to TRBJ2-6, with unresolved D. This CDR3 has 15 residues. Germline CDR1 MDHEN, CDR2 SYDVKM. Between the trimmed V and J ends, which lost 6 bases and 0 bases, there was a span of 9 bases. The CDR3 sequence: CASRSPPSGANVLTF. The CDR3 DNA is TGTGCCAGCAGATCCCCCCCCTCTGGGGCCAACGTCCTGACTTTC.

The chain links TRBV12-5 to TRBJ1-4; D unclear. Trimming removed 4 bases from V and 0 bases from J, with 21 bases in between. Per germline, CDR1 LGHNT and CDR2 FRNRAP. The CDR3 extends over 19 amino acids. As DNA, the CDR3 is TGTGCTAGTGGTTGGTCCACGGACGGATCTTTTGCAACTAATGAAAAACTGTTTTTT. Translated: CASGWSTDGSFATNEKLFF.

This sequence joins TRBV19 and TRBJ2-1; 8 bases line up with TRBD2. Germline values: CDR1 LNHDA, CDR2 SQIVND (reference sequence). This CDR3 has 17 amino acids. V trimming: 2 bases; J trimming: 2 bases; junction bases outside the gene matches: 8. The CDR3 DNA reads TGTGCCAGTAGTATATATGAGATAGCGGGACCCTACAATGAGCAGTTCTTC. Its protein product is CASSIYEIAGPYNEQFF.

The V gene is TRBV27, the J gene TRBJ2-1; unclear D gene. V was pared by 3 bases and J by 0 bases, with 9 bases between. The germline V gene has CDR1 MNHEY and CDR2 SMNVEV (reference sequence). The CDR3 length is 15 residues. This CDR3 reads CASSFLLSSYNEQFF. In DNA form, the CDR3 reads TGTGCCAGCAGTTTCCTCCTGAGCTCCTACAATGAGCAGTTCTTC.

The chain combines TRBV7-8 with TRBJ2-1; D is perhaps TRBD2 (5 bases). With 3 bases removed from V and 6 bases from J, the gap between germline ends came to 15 bases. CDR3 length equals 15 residues. The germline V gene encodes CDR1 SGHVS and CDR2 FQNEAQ. The DNA for the CDR3 is TGTGCCAGCAGCTTTGGACTTTACACGGGCAATGAGCAGTTCTTC. Amino acid sequence: CASSFGLYTGNEQFF. Complete variable domain (other parts from reference TRBV7-8 and TRBJ2-1): GAGVSQSPRYKVAKRGQDVALRCDPISGHVSLFWYQQALGQGPEFLTYFQNEAQLDKSGLPSDRFFAERPEGSVSTLKIQRTQQEDSAVYLCASSFGLYTGNEQFFGPGTRLTVL.

The gene calls are TRBV20-1 and TRBJ1-1; TRBD1 is a possible D gene (5 bases). Germline V gene lookup returns CDR1 DFQATT and CDR2 SNEGSKA (reference sequence). The CDR3 totals 11 residues. CDR3 amino acids: CRPTVNTEAFF. The CDR3 coding sequence is TGCAGACCGACAGTGAACACTGAAGCTTTCTTT.

This clone was counted only a few times. This chain joins TRBV19 and TRBJ2-2, with D unclear. The CDR3 sequence is 12 residues long. Germline V gives CDR1 LNHDA, CDR2 SQIVND (reference sequence). V dropped 8 bases and J dropped 4 bases, with 8 bases sitting between them. CDR3 sequence (DNA): TGTGCCAGTCGGCCGGCCACCGGGGAGCTGTTTTTT. Translation gives CASRPATGELFF.

The chain uses TRBV28 and TRBJ2-1; 7 positions agree with TRBD2. Germline V lookup: CDR1 MDHEN, CDR2 SYDVKM. This CDR3 is 15 amino acids long. J lost 4 bases, V lost 5 bases, and 8 bases had no gene match. The CDR3 region is CASSQSGISYNEQFF. The CDR3 nucleotides read TGTGCCAGCAGTCAAAGCGGGATTTCGTACAATGAGCAGTTCTTC.

This chain links TRBV18 with TRBJ2-7; tentative D call: TRBD2 (6 bases). Germline CDR1 is KGHSH and CDR2 is LQKENI. Trimming cost V 2 bases and J 6 bases, with 14 bases left between them. This CDR3 spans 14 amino acids. In nucleotides, the CDR3 is TGTGCCAGCTCACCAATGAGACTAGAAGTCGAGCAGTACTTC. Protein: CASSPMRLEVEQYF.